This T cell receptor (beta chain) is from a study of identical twins. Whole-study results and caveats: Among beta out-of-frame sequences, excess sharing between twins appeared weaker.

Details on this clonotype: What it binds is unknown.

Germline CDR1 is SGHNT and CDR2 is YENEEA. V shed 2 bases and J shed 2 bases, with 12 bases lying between them. The CDR3 totals 16 residues. TCRdb independently ran MiXCR on the 5' RACE reads; one entry per CDR3 protein. The repertoire holds about 220,000 distinct CDR3 sequences, with around 6.8% as singletons. These data also featured in a second study, about yellow fever vaccine responses in identical twins.

Sequencing input: memory (CD45RO+) T cells sorted from blood. The source is a woman younger than 35 in good health. The V call is TRBV11-3, the J call TRBJ2-2; D may correspond to TRBD1 or TRBD2 (5 bases each). CDR3 protein: CASSLSGTANTGELFF. The CDR3 nucleotides read TGTGCCAGCAGCTTATCAGGGACCGCCAACACCGGGGAGCTGTTTTTT. Combining the CDR3 with reference TRBV11-3 and TRBJ2-2 gives the whole variable domain EAGVVQSPRYKIIEKKQPVAFWCNPISGHNTLYWYLQNLGQGPELLIRYENEEAVDDSQLPKDRFSAERLKGVDSTLKIQPAELGDSAVYLCASSLSGTANTGELFFGEGSRLTVL.